This T cell receptor (beta chain) was recovered during a study of CD8 T cells in Susac syndrome. Study-level background: Patients with Susac syndrome were therapy-naive, taking corticosteroids, with some also receiving intravenous immunoglobulin, or taking intravenous immunoglobulin alone at the time their blood was drawn.

Random-hexamer reverse transcription was applied to roughly 0.5 to 1 ug RNA. Multiplex immunoSEQ PCR targeted 54 Vbeta and 13 Jbeta TCR beta segments. TCRdb recomputed calls from the immunoSEQ multiplex PCR reads with MiXCR, one row per CDR3 protein. The sample has 67,000 or so distinct CDR3 sequences, around 93% seen once. Sample: CD4+ T cells from PBMCs. The clonotype originates from a human donor with Susac syndrome.

CDR3 nucleotide sequence: TGTGCCAGCAGCTTATCACTATATACGGCTCTCACAGATACGCAGTATTTT. This codes for CASSLSLYTALTDTQYF. J is TRBJ2-3 and V is TRBV11-2; D not resolved. V lost 2 bases to trimming and J lost 2 bases, with 17 bases between them. Germline CDR1 SGHAT, CDR2 FQNNGV. The CDR3 loop spans 17 amino acids.